A single sample gave rise to the 30 T cell receptor beta chains below, sequenced in a study of cytomegalovirus exposure and HLA in healthy donors. Primers included in the PCR were 60 Vbeta and 13 Jbeta primers. TCRdb's copy holds only in-frame clones and misses some; the assay was immunoSEQ multiplex PCR. The sample has about 85,000 clones, 80% seen once. The sample consisted of PBMCs. Receptor source: a man aged 50-59 years in good health and CMV-seropositive.

This sequence joins TRBV20-1 and TRBJ2-7, with 7 bases fitting TRBD1. V was pared by 5 bases and J by 4 bases, with 2 bases of the junction left unmatched. The CDR3 loop spans 11 amino acids. Germline CDR1 is DFQATT and CDR2 is SNEGSKA (reference sequence). CDR3 in DNA: TGCAGTGCTCTCAGGGGGTACGAGCAGTACTTC. This translates into CSALRGYEQYF.

The rearrangement links TRBV15 to TRBJ2-5, with 15 bases lining up with TRBD2. Germline CDR1 is LNHNV and CDR2 is YYDKDF (reference sequence). The CDR3 covers 16 residues. Unmatched junction bases numbered 3, after V lost 5 bases and J lost 2 bases. The CDR3 region has the DNA TGTGCCACCAGCGGTGGGACTAGCGGGGGGCAAGAGACCCAGTACTTC. Translation gives CATSGGTSGGQETQYF.

The DNA of the CDR3 is TGTGCCTGGAGCGGACACTTGAACACTGAAGCTTTCTTT. It is translated as CAWSGHLNTEAFF. V usage is TRBV30 and J usage is TRBJ1-1, with D possibly being TRBD1 (5 bases). This CDR3 is built from 13 residues. V was pared by 3 bases and J by 0 bases, with 8 bases between. Germline assignment: CDR1 GTSNPN and CDR2 SVGIG (reference sequence).

The chain carries TRBV7-6 and TRBJ2-1; 7 positions agree with TRBD2. The V segment lost 8 bases and the J segment 0 bases; nucleotides outside the gene matches: 10. CDR3 length: 16 amino acids. Germline V gives CDR1 SGHVS, CDR2 FNYEAQ. The CDR3 DNA reads TGTGCCAGCCGACCCGGGGGGACGAGCTCCTACAATGAGCAGTTCTTC. Translation gives CASRPGGTSSYNEQFF.

This clone was detected only once. The chain couples TRBV27 to TRBJ2-3; D is perhaps TRBD1 (6 bases). There are 16 residues in the CDR3. CDR1 and CDR2 from the germline V gene are MNHEY and SMNVEV (reference sequence). The ends were cut back, 4 bases at V and 2 bases at J, with 16 bases in the middle. The CDR3 sequence is CASSYDQGTYTDTQYF. DNA for the CDR3: TGTGCCAGCAGTTATGATCAGGGGACATACACAGATACGCAGTATTTT.

The genes are TRBV29-1 and TRBJ1-5; perhaps TRBD1 as D (6 bases). This CDR3 spans 12 amino acids. Germline CDR1 is SQVTM and CDR2 is ANQGSEA. Trimming cost V 7 bases and J 2 bases, with 9 bases left between them. The CDR3 nucleotides read TGCAGCGCCTGGACAGGCAATCAGCCCCAGCATTTT. Protein product: CSAWTGNQPQHF.

This chain links TRBV19 with TRBJ2-7; 11 nucleotides match TRBD2. Germline-derived CDR1 and CDR2 are LNHDA and SQIVND (reference sequence). The V and J ends lost 5 bases and 3 bases, in that order; junction bases with no gene match: 3. This CDR3 is 14 amino acids long. This chain's CDR3 is CASSHGTSGYEQYF. The CDR3 DNA reads as TGTGCCAGTAGTCATGGGACTAGCGGCTACGAGCAGTACTTC.

V is TRBV21-1 and J is TRBJ1-5. TRBV21-1 corresponds to a pseudogene. The CDR3 is 12 amino acids. CDR3 protein: CASSLLSRAQHF. CDR3 nucleotides: TGTGCCAGCAGCCTGCTCTCGCGGGCCCAGCATTTT.

The chain joins TRBV27 to TRBJ1-2; maybe TRBD1 (6 bases). CDR1 is MNHEY, CDR2 SMNVEV, per germline (reference sequence). The germline V and J ends were trimmed by 4 bases and 1 base, with 22 bases remaining between them. The CDR3 spans 18 residues. In DNA form, the CDR3 reads TGTGCCAGCAGTTCCCGAGACAGGCCCGAGCTAATTAACTATGGCTACACCTTC. Amino acid sequence: CASSSRDRPELINYGYTF.

The chain couples TRBV30 to TRBJ2-7; 10 positions match TRBD2. The germline gives CDR1 GTSNPN, CDR2 SVGIG (reference sequence). The junction had 7 bases not matched to a gene; V was cut back by 3 bases and J by 2 bases. The CDR3 loop spans 15 amino acids. The CDR3 nucleotides read TGTGCCTGGAGCGATAACCTAGCGGGAGCCTACGAGCAGTACTTC. The encoded protein is CAWSDNLAGAYEQYF.

The rearrangement uses TRBV10-3 and TRBJ1-1, with D possibly TRBD1 on 5 matching bases. The length of the CDR3 is 15 residues. CDR1 and CDR2 from the germline V gene are ENHRY and SYGVKD. V was pared by 2 bases and J by 1 base, with 11 bases between. The CDR3 DNA follows: TGTGCCATCAGTGAGAACGGACACAGGAACACTGAAGCTTTCTTT. As protein: CAISENGHRNTEAFF.

This sequence joins TRBV4-1 and TRBJ2-2; a possible D gene is TRBD2 (5 bases). Trimming removed 4 bases at V and 3 bases at J, with 6 bases between. CDR1 is MGHRA and CDR2 is YSYEKL in the germline V gene. The CDR3 spans 13 residues. The CDR3, as DNA: TGCGCCAGCAGCCTGGGAGACACCGGGGAGCTGTTTTTT. Its translation: CASSLGDTGELFF.

This rearrangement joins TRBV18 to TRBJ1-6, with TRBD1 identical over 7 bases. The junction had 1 base not matched to a gene; V was cut back by 1 base and J by 7 bases. The CDR3 is 14 amino acids. Germline V gene data show CDR1 as KGHSH and CDR2 as LQKENI. CDR3 sequence reads: CASSPRQGNSPLHF. The CDR3 nucleotides are TGTGCCAGCTCACCACGACAGGGAAATTCACCCCTCCACTTT.

V usage is TRBV6-6 and J usage is TRBJ2-7; 9 positions agree with TRBD2. The CDR3 has 14 amino acids. The germline V gene has CDR1 MNHNY and CDR2 SVGAGI (reference sequence). V shed 1 base, J shed 5 bases, and the junction held 3 bases outside the gene matches. The CDR3 DNA sequence: TGTGCCAGCAGTTACTATAGCGGGAGCCACGAGCAGTACTTC. Protein product: CASSYYSGSHEQYF.

This chain connects TRBV7-8 to TRBJ2-7; D is undetermined. V lost 6 bases, J lost 0 bases, and 9 bases lay in between. Germline-derived CDR1 and CDR2 are SGHVS and FQNEAQ. This CDR3 comprises 13 residues. Here the CDR3 DNA reads TGTGCCAGCAGTGTGGCCAACTCCTACGAGCAGTACTTC. This encodes CASSVANSYEQYF.

The rearrangement links TRBV11-3 to TRBJ2-2; D uncertain. The V gene lost 2 bases and the J gene lost 2 bases, with 6 bases spanning the gap. Germline assignment: CDR1 SGHNT and CDR2 YENEEA. CDR3 length: 14 amino acids. DNA of the CDR3: TGTGCCAGCAGCTTAAGGAGAAACACCGGGGAGCTGTTTTTT. Protein sequence: CASSLRRNTGELFF.

The V gene is TRBV5-1, the J gene TRBJ2-1; 8 bases line up with TRBD2. The germline CDR1 and CDR2 sequences are SGHRS and YFSETQ. V lost 5 bases, J lost 4 bases, and 8 bases stayed unmatched. The CDR3 has 15 residues. This CDR3 is CASRTSGSGYNEQFF. CDR3 DNA sequence: TGCGCCAGCAGGACAAGCGGGAGCGGTTACAATGAGCAGTTCTTC. The whole variable domain, remainder taken from reference TRBV5-1 and TRBJ2-1, is KAGVTQTPRYLIKTRGQQVTLSCSPISGHRSVSWYQQTPGQGLQFLFEYFSETQRNKGNFPGRFSGRQFSNSRSEMNVSTLELGDSALYLCASRTSGSGYNEQFFGPGTRLTVL.

The gene calls are TRBV5-1 and TRBJ2-2; D might be TRBD1 (5 bases). The CDR3 extends over 16 amino acids. The germline CDR1 and CDR2 sequences are SGHRS and YFSETQ. V was trimmed by 4 bases and J by 0 bases, leaving 13 bases between them. The CDR3 DNA reads TGCGCCAGCAGCCCCCAAACAGGATCGAACACCGGGGAGCTGTTTTTT. Translation: CASSPQTGSNTGELFF.

The chain couples TRBV4-3 to TRBJ2-1, with TRBD2 identical over 15 bases. Looked up from germline, CDR1 is LGHNA and CDR2 is YSLEER. There are 18 residues in the CDR3. V gave up 2 bases and J gave up 2 bases; unmatched junction bases: 4. DNA of the CDR3: TGCGCCAGCAGCCAACCGGGACTAGCGGGAGGCACCTACAATGAGCAGTTCTTC. Translation gives CASSQPGLAGGTYNEQFF.

CDR3 amino acids: CASSIVHQGSGQPQHF. Here the CDR3 DNA reads TGTGCCAGTAGTATAGTCCACCAGGGATCCGGGCAGCCCCAGCATTTT. This rearrangement joins TRBV19 to TRBJ1-5; weak D call: TRBD1 (5 bases). The germline V and J ends were trimmed by 1 base and 7 bases, with 17 bases remaining between them. Germline CDR1 reads LNHDA; CDR2 reads SQIVND (reference sequence). This CDR3 is 16 amino acids long.

The CDR3 loop reads CASSLVVSAGGYNEQFF. The CDR3 DNA sequence: TGTGCCAGCAGCTTAGTAGTGTCGGCGGGGGGGTACAATGAGCAGTTCTTC. J is TRBJ2-1 and V is TRBV7-8; 9 bases are shared with TRBD2. Losses at the gene ends were 1 base for V and 4 bases for J; bases not matched to a gene: 8. The length of the CDR3 is 17 residues. Germline loops: CDR1 SGHVS, CDR2 FQNEAQ.

The CDR3 DNA sequence: TGTGCCCTTACTCCGAGTACGAACACTGAAGCTTTCTTT. Amino acid sequence: CALTPSTNTEAFF. The chain links TRBV7-9 to TRBJ1-1; D unresolved. Germline V gene sequence: CDR1 SEHNR, CDR2 FQNEAQ (reference sequence). Trimming pared 11 bases from V and 1 base from J, leaving 14 bases between. This CDR3 comprises 13 residues.

This clone was counted a single time. V gene TRBV27 combines with J gene TRBJ1-5; D is possibly TRBD1 (6 bases). Between the trimmed V and J ends, which lost 8 bases and 2 bases, there was a span of 13 bases. Germline V gene sequence: CDR1 MNHEY, CDR2 SMNVEV (reference sequence). This CDR3 has 14 residues. The CDR3 is CASGTGMGNQPQHF. CDR3 nucleotides: TGTGCCAGCGGTACAGGGATGGGCAATCAGCCCCAGCATTTT.

This chain connects TRBV7-9 to TRBJ1-6; TRBD1 is a possible D gene (5 bases). Trimming left V 5 bases short and J 8 bases short, with 13 bases between. The CDR3 covers 14 residues. CDR1 is SEHNR, CDR2 FQNEAQ, per germline (reference sequence). CDR3 sequence (DNA): TGTGCCAGCAGCCTGAGTATCAGGGATTCACCCCTCCACTTT. Amino acids: CASSLSIRDSPLHF.

A word on this clone: At one end, the junction sequence differs from germline, possibly due to a read error. V usage is TRBV7-2 and J usage is TRBJ2-4, with no clear D. CDR1 is SGHTA and CDR2 is FQGNSA in the germline V gene. The CDR3 covers 14 residues. DNA for the CDR3: TGTGCCAGCAGCTTAGGGGCGAACGAAAACAGTCAGTACTTC. Amino acid sequence: CASSLGANENSQYF.

This chain links TRBV15 with TRBJ1-1; the D is unclear. This CDR3 contains 15 residues. V lost 8 bases, J lost 5 bases, and 21 bases lay in between. Germline CDR1 and CDR2: LNHNV and YYDKDF (reference sequence). The CDR3 is CATADWGGRWTEAFF. CDR3 bases: TGTGCCACCGCAGATTGGGGAGGGCGGTGGACTGAAGCTTTCTTT.

The chain uses TRBV27 and TRBJ2-2; 8 positions match TRBD2. The CDR3 has 17 amino acids. Germline trimming cut 4 bases from V and 0 bases from J; bases unmatched to any gene: 7. Germline CDR1 reads MNHEY; CDR2 reads SMNVEV (reference sequence). CDR3 bases: TGTGCCAGCAGTTACACTAGCGGTCCGACGAACACCGGGGAGCTGTTTTTT. Protein: CASSYTSGPTNTGELFF.

Only a few counts were recorded for this clone. This sequence joins TRBV19 and TRBJ2-1; tentatively, D is TRBD2 (5 bases). Trimming removed 9 bases from V and 0 bases from J, with 12 bases in between. The CDR3 is made up of 14 amino acids. Germline V gene sequence: CDR1 LNHDA, CDR2 SQIVND (reference sequence). CDR3 nucleotides: TGTGCCAGCGCCCGGGGTAGCTCCTACAATGAGCAGTTCTTC. This translates into CASARGSSYNEQFF.

The chain combines TRBV9 with TRBJ1-2; TRBD1 matches 8 bases. From germline, CDR1 is SGDLS and CDR2 YYNGEE. The CDR3 spans 14 residues. The ends lost 2 bases at V and 6 bases at J; junction bases unmatched: 6. The CDR3 DNA is TGTGCCAGCAGCGTTAGACAGGGGTTGGATGGCTACACCTTC. Translation gives CASSVRQGLDGYTF.

The chain employs TRBV19 and TRBJ1-1; 8 nucleotides align to TRBD1. Looked up from germline, CDR1 is LNHDA and CDR2 is SQIVND (reference sequence). With 5 bases clipped from V and 6 bases from J, the junction kept 14 bases outside the gene matches. This CDR3 is 16 amino acids long. The DNA for the CDR3 is TGTGCCAGTAGTCTCCAGGGGGCGCGACAGGTTTCTGAAGCTTTCTTT. Its protein product is CASSLQGARQVSEAFF.